Following are 2 T cell receptor beta chains from one sample sequenced in a study of T cell responses to AZD1222 COVID-19 vaccine. Using immunoSEQ multiplex PCR, the repertoire was profiled, and TCRdb retains in-frame clones only, with some absent. Counted here are roughly 80,000 clones, around 87% occurring once; the ten biggest clones make up roughly 5.1%. The sample was peripheral blood, taken on day 0 of MenACWY control vaccination. The receptors here all came from an adult in good health.

The chain employs TRBV27 and TRBJ2-3; 11 nucleotides line up with TRBD2. The V segment lost 7 bases and the J segment 0 bases; nucleotides outside the gene matches: 15. Germline values: CDR1 MNHEY, CDR2 SMNVEV (reference sequence). CDR3 length: 19 residues. The CDR3 region is CASIRRVGTSGTSTDTQYF. In nucleotides, the CDR3 is TGTGCCAGCATTCGTCGGGTCGGGACTAGCGGTACTAGCACAGATACGCAGTATTTT.

The chain joins TRBV7-4 to TRBJ2-3; unclear D gene. Trimming removed 0 bases at V and 1 base at J, with 14 bases between. CDR1 is SGHVT and CDR2 is SQSDAQ in the germline V gene. The CDR3 has 17 amino acids. The CDR3 DNA reads TGTGCCAGCAGCTTAGCGCACCTCCACCGAGGCACAGATACGCAGTATTTT. Translating it yields CASSLAHLHRGTDTQYF.